Included here is one T cell receptor (beta chain) sequence, with context. Its matching antigen is unknown. TCRdb called the 5' RACE reads again in MiXCR, with one record for every CDR3 protein. Counted here are a few hundred thousand distinct CDR3 sequences, about 11% occurring once; the ten biggest clones make up roughly a fifth. This record comes from a study of CD8 T cells in ankylosing spondylitis. Study-level points and caveats: Ankylosing spondylitis blood seemed to carry a telltale TCR beta motif made of several highly homologous variants. Within peripheral blood, clones linked to disease were CD8+ and relatively rare. Reports of some motif variants in reactive arthritis synovial fluid and blood predate this one. The clones that were linked to disease were reported to be significantly enriched in matched synovial fluid samples from ankylosing spondylitis patients.

CDR1 and CDR2 (germline): SGHRS, YFSETQ. Trimming pared 3 bases from V and 1 base from J, leaving 10 bases between. The CDR3 consists of 14 residues. Sequencing input: blood, either unsorted or a sorted T cell fraction (not recorded which). The clonotype comes from a male donor with ankylosing spondylitis or in good health (not recorded which). The chain has TRBV5-1 and TRBJ1-1; D possibly corresponds to TRBD1 (6 bases). In DNA form, the CDR3 reads TGCGCCAGCAGCTGGGGACAAAAGAACACTGAAGCTTTCTTT. It codes for CASSWGQKNTEAFF.